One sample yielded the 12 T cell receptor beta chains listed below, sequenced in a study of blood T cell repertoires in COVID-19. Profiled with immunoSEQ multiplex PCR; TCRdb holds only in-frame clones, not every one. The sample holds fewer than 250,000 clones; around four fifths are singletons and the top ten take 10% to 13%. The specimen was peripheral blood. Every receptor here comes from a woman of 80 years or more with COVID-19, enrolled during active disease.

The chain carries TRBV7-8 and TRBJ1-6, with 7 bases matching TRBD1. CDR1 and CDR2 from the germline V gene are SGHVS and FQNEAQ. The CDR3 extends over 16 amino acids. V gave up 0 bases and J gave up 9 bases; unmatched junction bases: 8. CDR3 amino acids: CASSLAPGRTGSPLHF. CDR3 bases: TGTGCCAGCAGCTTAGCTCCTGGGCGGACAGGTTCACCCCTCCACTTT.

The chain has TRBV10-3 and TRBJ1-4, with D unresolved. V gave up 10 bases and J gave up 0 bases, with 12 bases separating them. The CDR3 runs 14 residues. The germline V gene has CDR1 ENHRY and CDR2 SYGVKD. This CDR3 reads CATSLAATNEKLFF. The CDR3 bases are TGTGCCACGAGCTTAGCCGCAACTAATGAAAAACTGTTTTTT.

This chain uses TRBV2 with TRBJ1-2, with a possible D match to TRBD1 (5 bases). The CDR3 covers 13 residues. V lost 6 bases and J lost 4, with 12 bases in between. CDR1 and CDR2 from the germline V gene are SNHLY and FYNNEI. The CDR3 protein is CASRGGRVYGYTF. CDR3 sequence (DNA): TGTGCCAGCAGGGGGGGGAGAGTCTATGGCTACACCTTC.

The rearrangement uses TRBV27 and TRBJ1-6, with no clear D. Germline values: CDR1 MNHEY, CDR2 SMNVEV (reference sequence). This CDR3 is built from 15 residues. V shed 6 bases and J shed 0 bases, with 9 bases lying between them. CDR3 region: CASSPMSSYNSPLHF. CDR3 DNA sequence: TGTGCCAGCAGCCCAATGAGCTCCTATAATTCACCCCTCCACTTT.

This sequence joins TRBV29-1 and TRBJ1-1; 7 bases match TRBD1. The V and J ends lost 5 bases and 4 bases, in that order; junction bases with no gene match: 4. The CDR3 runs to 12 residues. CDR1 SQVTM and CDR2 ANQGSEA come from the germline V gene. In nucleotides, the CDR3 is TGCAGCGTTCTGACAGGGCTCACTGAAGCTTTCTTT. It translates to CSVLTGLTEAFF.

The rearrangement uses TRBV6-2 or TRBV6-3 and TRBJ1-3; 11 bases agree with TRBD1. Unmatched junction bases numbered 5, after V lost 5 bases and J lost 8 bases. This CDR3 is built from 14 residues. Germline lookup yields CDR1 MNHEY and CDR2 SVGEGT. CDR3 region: CASSPPGQGDTIYF. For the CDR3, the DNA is TGTGCCAGCAGTCCGCCGGGACAGGGGGACACCATATATTTT.

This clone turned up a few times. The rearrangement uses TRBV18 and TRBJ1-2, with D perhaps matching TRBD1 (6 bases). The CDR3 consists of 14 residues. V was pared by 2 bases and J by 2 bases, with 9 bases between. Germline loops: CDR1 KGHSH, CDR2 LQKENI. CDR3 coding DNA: TGTGCCAGCTCACCAGACAGGACCAACTATGGCTACACCTTC. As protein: CASSPDRTNYGYTF.

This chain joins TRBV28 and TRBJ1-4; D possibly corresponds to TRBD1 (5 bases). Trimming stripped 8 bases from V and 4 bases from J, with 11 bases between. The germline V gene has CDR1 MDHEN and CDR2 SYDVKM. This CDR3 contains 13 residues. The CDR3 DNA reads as TGTGCCAGCGGGGGGGGTGGTAATGAAAAACTGTTTTTT. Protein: CASGGGGNEKLFF.

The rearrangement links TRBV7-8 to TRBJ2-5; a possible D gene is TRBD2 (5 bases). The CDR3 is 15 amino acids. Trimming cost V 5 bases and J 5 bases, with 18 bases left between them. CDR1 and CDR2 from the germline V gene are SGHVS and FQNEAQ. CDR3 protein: CASSREGAKSETQYF. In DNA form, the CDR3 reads TGTGCCAGCAGCCGAGAGGGAGCGAAGAGTGAGACCCAGTACTTC.

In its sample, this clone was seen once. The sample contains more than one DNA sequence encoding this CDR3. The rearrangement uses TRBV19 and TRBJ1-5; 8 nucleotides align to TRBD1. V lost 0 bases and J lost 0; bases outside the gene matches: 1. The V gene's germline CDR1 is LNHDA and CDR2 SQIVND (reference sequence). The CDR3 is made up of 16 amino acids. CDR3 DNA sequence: TGTGCCAGTAGTATAGACAGGGGGCTTAGCAATCAGCCCCAGCATTTT. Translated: CASSIDRGLSNQPQHF.

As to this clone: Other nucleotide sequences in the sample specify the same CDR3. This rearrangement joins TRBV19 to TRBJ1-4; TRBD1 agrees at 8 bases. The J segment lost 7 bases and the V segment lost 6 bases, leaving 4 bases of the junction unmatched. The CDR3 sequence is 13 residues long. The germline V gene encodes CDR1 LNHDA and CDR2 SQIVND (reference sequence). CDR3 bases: TGTGCCAGTAGCGGGACAGGCGGTGAAAAACTGTTTTTT. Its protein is CASSGTGGEKLFF.

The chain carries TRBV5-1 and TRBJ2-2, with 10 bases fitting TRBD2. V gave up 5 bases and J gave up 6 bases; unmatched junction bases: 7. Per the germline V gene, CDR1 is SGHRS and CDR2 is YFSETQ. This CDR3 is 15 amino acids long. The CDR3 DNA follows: TGCGCCAGCAGGCCCGTTAGCGGGGGGTCCGGGGAGCTGTTTTTT. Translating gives CASRPVSGGSGELFF.